These 14 T cell receptor beta chains came from one sample sequenced in a study of OX40 agonist ivuxolimab in advanced cancers. The method behind the library was the immunoSEQ multiplex PCR assay. TCRdb provides this immuneACCESS table in a form limited to in-frame rearrangements. Some clones are lacking; in checked studies, under half of them reflect an unresolved V gene, and why the rest are absent is not known. Across this sample there are around 24,000 clones, with 84% seen only once. The ten biggest clones cover roughly 17% of the sample. The material was CD4+ or CD8+ T cells sorted from blood, obtained in a trial of the OX40 agonist ivuxolimab. All receptors come from an adult with an advanced solid tumor such as melanoma, head and neck, liver or kidney cancer.

The V call is TRBV2, the J call TRBJ2-1; D unresolved. The CDR3 covers 15 residues. V was cut by 5 bases and J by 0 bases, with 11 bases left in between. Per the germline V gene, CDR1 is SNHLY and CDR2 is FYNNEI. The CDR3 DNA reads as TGTGCCAGCAGTCTCATCGGCGGCTCCTACAATGAGCAGTTCTTC. Translation gives CASSLIGGSYNEQFF.

V and J are TRBV7-2 and TRBJ1-1; D call uncertain. The CDR3 extends over 15 amino acids. Trimming stripped 1 base from V and 5 bases from J, with 14 bases between. Germline V gene data show CDR1 as SGHTA and CDR2 as FQGNSA. The CDR3 DNA is TGTGCCAGCAGCTTAGATACTTCTCCGAGGACTGAAGCTTTCTTT. This codes for CASSLDTSPRTEAFF.

V and J are TRBV2 and TRBJ1-6, with D unclear. CDR1 is SNHLY and CDR2 is FYNNEI in the germline V gene. The V gene lost 4 bases and the J gene lost 0 bases, with 7 bases spanning the gap. The CDR3 runs to 15 residues. In nucleotides, the CDR3 is TGTGCCAGCAGTGTGCGGAGCTCCTATAATTCACCCCTCCACTTT. It encodes CASSVRSSYNSPLHF.

CDR3 in amino acids: CASTSGQAMNTEAFF. In nucleotides, the CDR3 is TGTGCCAGCACCTCGGGACAGGCCATGAACACTGAAGCTTTCTTT. The rearrangement joins TRBV6-5 to TRBJ1-1, with TRBD1 matching over 8 bases. V shed 7 bases, J shed 0 bases, and the junction held 7 bases outside the gene matches. Per germline, CDR1 MNHEY and CDR2 SVGAGI. The CDR3 consists of 15 residues.

The V call is TRBV6-6, the J call TRBJ2-3; D not resolved. Trimming took 5 bases from V and 2 from J, leaving 11 bases between them. The length of the CDR3 is 14 residues. Germline assignment: CDR1 MNHNY and CDR2 SVGAGI (reference sequence). The CDR3 spells CASSGRGFTDTQYF. The CDR3 nucleotides are TGTGCCAGCAGTGGACGAGGTTTCACAGATACGCAGTATTTT.

The chain couples TRBV5-1 to TRBJ1-5; 7 bases are a match to TRBD1. V lost 4 bases and J lost 3; bases outside the gene matches: 7. Germline V gene lookup returns CDR1 SGHRS and CDR2 YFSETQ. The CDR3 length is 15 residues. The CDR3 coding sequence is TGCGCCAGCAGCCCCACAGGGGTGGACAATCAGCCCCAGCATTTT. It specifies CASSPTGVDNQPQHF.

This chain links TRBV19 with TRBJ2-5; possibly TRBD2 for D (5 bases). Germline V lookup: CDR1 LNHDA, CDR2 SQIVND (reference sequence). The CDR3 covers 14 residues. V was shortened by 4 bases and J by 5 bases, with 14 bases between the two germline ends. The CDR3: CASSKDSFGETQYF. CDR3 nucleotides: TGTGCCAGTAGTAAGGACTCCTTTGGGGAGACCCAGTACTTC.

The V gene is TRBV11-3, the J gene TRBJ2-3; D not resolved. Trimming took 2 bases from V and 4 from J, leaving 16 bases between them. The CDR3 totals 16 residues. In germline, CDR1 is SGHNT, CDR2 YENEEA. DNA for the CDR3: TGTGCCAGCAGCTTAACCTTCAGTTATTCTTCAGATACGCAGTATTTT. It yields the protein CASSLTFSYSSDTQYF.

This rearrangement joins TRBV18 to TRBJ1-1; TRBD1 is a possible D gene (6 bases). The CDR3 is 15 residues long. V gave up 3 bases and J gave up 5 bases, with 16 bases separating them. Germline loops: CDR1 KGHSH, CDR2 LQKENI. The CDR3: CASSPSRGAGTEAFF. The CDR3 region has the DNA TGTGCCAGCTCACCCTCCCGGGGGGCCGGGACTGAAGCTTTCTTT.

The J gene is TRBJ2-7, the V gene TRBV18; TRBD2 might be the D (5 bases). CDR1 is KGHSH, CDR2 LQKENI, per germline. This CDR3 has 15 residues. The ends were cut back, 3 bases at V and 3 bases at J, with 15 bases in the middle. DNA for the CDR3: TGTGCCAGCTCACCTCGATTCGGGAATATCTACGAGCAGTACTTC. Residues: CASSPRFGNIYEQYF.

This chain uses TRBV19 with TRBJ1-2; D is undetermined. Trimming cost V 1 base and J 4 bases, with 7 bases left between them. The CDR3 is 13 amino acids. Germline V gene data show CDR1 as LNHDA and CDR2 as SQIVND (reference sequence). The CDR3 region has the DNA TGTGCCAGTAGTATAGGGATAATCTATGGCTACACCTTC. Translating it yields CASSIGIIYGYTF.

This sequence joins TRBV11-2 and TRBJ2-1, with D maybe TRBD1 (6 bases). This CDR3 comprises 15 residues. V lost 0 bases, J lost 7 bases, and 13 bases lay in between. The V gene's germline CDR1 is SGHAT and CDR2 FQNNGV. In nucleotides, the CDR3 is TGTGCCAGCAGCTTAGACGGCAGGGGTTGGAATGAGCAGTTCTTC. It encodes CASSLDGRGWNEQFF.

The chain is built from TRBV7-9 and TRBJ1-2; tentative D call: TRBD1 (6 bases). V lost 5 bases to trimming and J lost 8 bases, with 18 bases between them. The CDR3 is 14 residues long. Per the germline V gene, CDR1 is SEHNR and CDR2 is FQNEAQ (reference sequence). CDR3 loop: CASSKKQGWIGYTF. As DNA, the CDR3 is TGTGCCAGCAGCAAAAAACAGGGTTGGATCGGCTACACCTTC.

V usage is TRBV5-1 and J usage is TRBJ2-7; D is unresolved. Deletions cut 2 bases from V and 5 bases from J, with 14 bases between. From germline, CDR1 is SGHRS and CDR2 YFSETQ. CDR3 size: 14 residues. CDR3 sequence: CASSLARYPNEQYF. CDR3 coding DNA: TGCGCCAGCAGCTTAGCAAGGTACCCCAACGAGCAGTACTTC.